This TCR beta chain was retrieved from a study of blood T cell repertoires in COVID-19. Study summary: The United States, Italy and Spain provided the acute and convalescent COVID-19 samples. PBMCs, B-cell-depleted T cells, or T cells were the source of the cDNA or gDNA that made up the material.

This CDR3 spans 14 amino acids. The J segment lost 1 base and the V segment lost 2 bases, leaving 3 bases of the junction unmatched. CDR1 is GTSNPN, CDR2 SVGIG, per germline (reference sequence). As originally analysed: From reference gene primer amplification, estimates of nucleated cell counts were derived. TCRdb keeps only in-frame clones here, not all; method: immunoSEQ multiplex PCR. V and J calls and clone size are as listed in that table; D and trimming were resolved from the DNA. Of 60,000 to 65,000 clones detected, less than 80% appear once; the ten largest clones hold approximately 18%. The sequenced sample consisted of peripheral blood. The chain joins TRBV30 to TRBJ2-3, with 7 bases matching TRBD2. This TCR derives from a man aged 60 to 69 with acute or convalescent COVID-19. This CDR3 reads CAWSMGLRTDTQYF. CDR3 sequence (DNA): TGTGCCTGGAGTATGGGACTACGCACAGATACGCAGTATTTT.